A selection of T cell receptor beta chains follows, all from one sample in a study of EBV T-cell therapy then PD-1 blockade in nasopharyngeal carcinoma. Only in-frame clones appear in the TCRdb table, and some are missing; sequencing was by immunoSEQ multiplex PCR. The data contain 25,000 or so clones, over 75% of them seen just once; the ten biggest clones take up around 30%. No antigen has been assigned to these receptors. The sample consisted of CD8+ T cells from blood, taken between days 50 and 65 from a patient whose treatment included autologous EBV-specific T cells and nivolumab. These receptors came from a man in his forties with nasopharyngeal carcinoma. The CDR3 runs from the conserved cysteine through the conserved F or W. Each record gives: V gene, CDR3 protein.

V: TRBV23-1; CDR3: CASSQDRQETQYF
V: TRBV23-1; CDR3: CASSLWGFPQHF
V: TRBV19; CDR3: CASSGSDSGSYEQYF
V: TRBV6-5; CDR3: CASRQGQGQWNEQFF
V: TRBV27; CDR3: CASSPTGPNYGYTF
V: TRBV7-2; CDR3: CASSYLISGNTIYF
V: TRBV28; CDR3: CAGGGVQETQYF
V: TRBV6-2/TRBV6-3; CDR3: CASSYRATATGYTF
V: TRBV29-1; CDR3: CSVQGRQETQYF
V: TRBV4-3; CDR3: CASSQDSRTFTGELFF
V: TRBV27; CDR3: CASSFRLGGASEAFF
V: TRBV25-1; CDR3: CASSGDNAYEQYF
V: TRBV5-5; CDR3: CASSLWGGETQYF
V: TRBV6-2/TRBV6-3; CDR3: CASSLLVDQGNTEAFF
V: TRBV7-2; CDR3: CASSLDEGAYNSPLHF
V: TRBV27; CDR3: CASRSRTVSNQPQHF
V: TRBV19; CDR3: CASSFWTGGKNGYTF
V: TRBV9; CDR3: CASSPRDTVNTEAFF
V: TRBV4-2; CDR3: CASSQESPGHMMNTEAFF
V: TRBV27; CDR3: CATTLRQGRPYEQYF
V: TRBV13; CDR3: CASSLTLTSGGNEQFF
V: TRBV6-1; CDR3: CASSEGTGDPYEQYF
V: TRBV4-1; CDR3: CASSQESASSNEKLFF
V: TRBV6-5; CDR3: CASKVLNLNTGELFF
V: TRBV6-5; CDR3: CASSYSTDLAGNTIYF
V: TRBV9; CDR3: CASSVAGGINQPQHF
V: TRBV24-1; CDR3: CATSDRDRGSYNEQFF
V: TRBV6-2/TRBV6-3; CDR3: CASSYMSELQLDQPQHF
V: TRBV19; CDR3: CASRDRVLDTGELFF
V: TRBV7-4; CDR3: CASSFASGQGNQPQHF
V: TRBV6-2/TRBV6-3; CDR3: CASSYLWTGGHGYTF
V: TRBV4-2; CDR3: CASTLENSPLHF
V: TRBV7-9; CDR3: CASSSQDWTGRRSPLHF
V: TRBV16; CDR3: CASSQFGTGSYEQYF
V: TRBV4-2; CDR3: CASSQDESSGGSDTQYF
V: TRBV4-3; CDR3: CASSQDGTGGTDTQYF
V: TRBV27; CDR3: CASSLGQEYEQYF
V: TRBV4-1; CDR3: CASSPRPTSGGRHNEQFF
V: TRBV6-4; CDR3: CASSHRTGYNSPLHF
V: TRBV7-9; CDR3: CASSLGGEAFF
V: TRBV5-8; CDR3: CASSLRQSSYEQYF
V: TRBV2; CDR3: CASSERDRGLNTEAFF
V: TRBV4-1; CDR3: CASSSAGYRQFF
V: TRBV11-2; CDR3: CASSRRSLGETQYF
V: TRBV7-6; CDR3: CASSFGRDYGYTF
V: TRBV6-1; CDR3: CASSDLAGLTDTQYF
V: TRBV27; CDR3: CASSLSWPGELFF
V: TRBV9; CDR3: CASSTHPPPGAF
V: TRBV4-3; CDR3: CASRTSTSGGAMDIQYF